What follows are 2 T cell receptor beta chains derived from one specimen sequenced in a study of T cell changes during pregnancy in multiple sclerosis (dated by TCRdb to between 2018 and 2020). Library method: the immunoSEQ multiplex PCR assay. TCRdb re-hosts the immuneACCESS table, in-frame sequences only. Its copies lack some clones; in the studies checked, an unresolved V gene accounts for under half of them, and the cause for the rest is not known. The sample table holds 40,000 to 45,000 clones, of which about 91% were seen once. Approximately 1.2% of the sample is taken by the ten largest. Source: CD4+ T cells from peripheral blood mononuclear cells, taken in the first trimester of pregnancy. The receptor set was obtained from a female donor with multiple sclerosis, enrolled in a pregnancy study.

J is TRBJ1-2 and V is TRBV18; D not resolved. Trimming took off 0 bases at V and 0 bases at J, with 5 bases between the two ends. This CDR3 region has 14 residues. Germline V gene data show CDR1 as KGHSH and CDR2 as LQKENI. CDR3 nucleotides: TGTGCCAGCTCACCACCGGCTCCTAACTATGGCTACACCTTC. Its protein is CASSPPAPNYGYTF.

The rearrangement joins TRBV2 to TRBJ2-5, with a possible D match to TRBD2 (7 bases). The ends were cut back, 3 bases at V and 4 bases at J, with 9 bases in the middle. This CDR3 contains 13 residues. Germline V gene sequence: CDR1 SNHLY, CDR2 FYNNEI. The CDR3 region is CASSEGGLETQYF. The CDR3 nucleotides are TGTGCCAGCAGTGAGGGGGGGCTAGAGACCCAGTACTTC.